This T cell receptor beta chain was identified in a study of T-cell memory formation after mild COVID-19. Across the study: Largely, the TCR clusters proved donor specific. Study-wide findings and caveats: CD4+ contracting clones were mainly CM and EM; CD8+ ones, EMRA.

TCRdb ran MiXCR on the 5' RACE reads and lists one entry per CDR3 protein. The data contain roughly 150,000 distinct CDR3 sequences, 10% to 15% of them singletons. The CDR3 length is 14 residues. Germline CDR1 is SGHAT and CDR2 is FQNNGV. V lost 5 bases, J lost 4 bases, and 6 bases stayed unmatched. Note on this clonotype: No antigen is known for it.

The receptor's source is a man between 18 and 29 years old who had mild COVID-19 (a few samples of this study predate the infection). Cell type and time point are not known. Sequenced material: PBMCs or a T cell subset sorted from them (not recorded which). The V call is TRBV11-2, the J call TRBJ2-3; 7 positions agree with TRBD2. The CDR3 loop is CASSPGAGADTQYF. CDR3 in DNA: TGTGCCAGCAGCCCCGGGGCGGGAGCAGATACGCAGTATTTT.